Shown below are 28 T cell receptor beta chains from a single sample sequenced in a study of T cell changes during pregnancy in multiple sclerosis. The table came from immunoSEQ multiplex PCR; TCRdb's copy has only in-frame clones and leaves some out. The repertoire holds about 52,000 clones, with roughly 92% as singletons. The sequenced sample was CD4+ T cells from peripheral blood mononuclear cells, obtained in the third trimester of pregnancy. These TCRs come from a female donor with multiple sclerosis, enrolled in a pregnancy study.

The chain is built from TRBV6-1 and TRBJ1-2; no clear D. V was pared by 3 bases and J by 0 bases, with 11 bases between. CDR1 is MNHNS and CDR2 is SASEGT in the germline V gene. The CDR3 is made up of 15 amino acids. CDR3 in amino acids: CASSDVGEANYGYTF. The CDR3 DNA reads as TGTGCCAGCAGTGACGTCGGGGAAGCTAACTATGGCTACACCTTC.

V usage is TRBV9 and J usage is TRBJ2-1; TRBD2 matches at 10 bases. Looked up from germline, CDR1 is SGDLS and CDR2 is YYNGEE. Unmatched junction bases numbered 9, after V lost 0 bases and J lost 3 bases. This CDR3 region has 18 residues. CDR3 in DNA: TGTGCCAGCAGCGTAGAGGGTAGCGGGGGGCGGGACTACAATGAGCAGTTCTTC. Translated, it gives CASSVEGSGGRDYNEQFF. Supplemented by reference TRBV9 and TRBJ2-1, the full variable domain reads DSGVTQTPKHLITATGQRVTLRCSPRSGDLSVYWYQQSLDQGLQFLIQYYNGEERAKGNILERFSAQQFPDLHSELNLSSLELGDSALYFCASSVEGSGGRDYNEQFFGPGTRLTVL.

The J gene is TRBJ1-1, the V gene TRBV6-1; 10 bases match TRBD1. V dropped 2 bases and J dropped 0; count of bases not matched to a gene: 6. This CDR3 spans 17 amino acids. CDR1 is MNHNS, CDR2 SASEGT, per germline. The DNA of the CDR3 is TGTGCCAGCAGTGAATGGCGGACAGGGGGAATGAACACTGAAGCTTTCTTT. This encodes CASSEWRTGGMNTEAFF.

The CDR3 DNA follows: TGTGCCAGCAGCCAAGAGAGGGGGAGGGAGGGGAATGAGCAGTTCTTC. Protein product: CASSQERGREGNEQFF. The genes are TRBV4-2 and TRBJ2-1, with D possibly matching TRBD2 (7 bases). CDR1 is LGHNA, CDR2 YNFKEQ, per germline. The CDR3 extends over 16 amino acids. With 0 bases removed from V and 7 bases from J, the gap between germline ends came to 16 bases.

The chain combines TRBV25-1 with TRBJ2-1; a possible D gene is TRBD2 (5 bases). The CDR3 is 16 residues long. Per the germline V gene, CDR1 is MGHDK and CDR2 is SYGVNS. V lost 1 base and J lost 6, with 16 bases in between. The CDR3 loop is CASSEWETTSGNEQFF. CDR3 nucleotide sequence: TGTGCCAGCAGTGAATGGGAGACAACGAGCGGCAATGAGCAGTTCTTC.

CDR3 in DNA: TGTGCCAGCAACCCCAGAGGGCTCCTCCGCTCCTACGAGCAGTACTTC. This sequence encodes CASNPRGLLRSYEQYF. The chain carries TRBV27 and TRBJ2-7; D is possibly TRBD2 (5 bases). There are 16 residues in the CDR3. The germline V gene has CDR1 MNHEY and CDR2 SMNVEV (reference sequence). The V gene lost 7 bases and the J gene lost 0 bases, with 19 bases spanning the gap.

The V call is TRBV5-1, the J call TRBJ1-4; D unclear. V was clipped by 4 bases and J by 1 base, with 5 bases between them. The CDR3 is 13 amino acids. Germline CDR1 reads SGHRS; CDR2 reads YFSETQ. CDR3 in amino acids: CASSQITNEKLFF. The CDR3, as DNA: TGCGCCAGCAGCCAGATAACTAATGAAAAACTGTTTTTT.

A single count supports this clone. This chain connects TRBV5-6 to TRBJ2-3; 10 bases align to TRBD1. Trimming took 0 bases from V and 4 from J; bases not matched to a gene: 2. In germline, CDR1 is SGHDT, CDR2 YYEEEE. This CDR3 has 15 residues. CDR3 nucleotides: TGTGCCAGCAGCTTGGCGACAGGGGGCGCAGATACGCAGTATTTT. This gives the protein CASSLATGGADTQYF.

The chain has TRBV19 and TRBJ1-2; 7 bases agree with TRBD1. Per germline, CDR1 LNHDA and CDR2 SQIVND (reference sequence). V shed 5 bases, J shed 8 bases, and the junction held 14 bases outside the gene matches. This CDR3 is 15 amino acids long. The CDR3: CASSATGLRTEGYTF. CDR3 DNA sequence: TGTGCCAGTAGTGCGACAGGGTTAAGGACTGAGGGCTACACCTTC.

J is TRBJ2-7 and V is TRBV5-1, with 13 bases that match TRBD2. Per the germline V gene, CDR1 is SGHRS and CDR2 is YFSETQ. The CDR3 totals 15 residues. V shed 0 bases and J 7 bases; nucleotides not matched to a gene: 4. The CDR3 nucleotides are TGCGCCAGCAGCTTGGCCGGGACTAGCGGGGATGAGCAGTACTTC. Its protein product is CASSLAGTSGDEQYF.

The chain joins TRBV5-1 to TRBJ2-3; 9 positions agree with TRBD2. J lost 3 bases, V lost 0 bases, and 2 bases had no gene match. Germline V gene lookup returns CDR1 SGHRS and CDR2 YFSETQ. This CDR3 has 15 amino acids. The CDR3, as DNA: TGCGCCAGCAGCTTGGTGGCGGGGGGGACAGATACGCAGTATTTT. It codes for CASSLVAGGTDTQYF.

A remark on this clone: At one boundary the junction diverges from the germline segment, which might be a read error. The chain uses TRBV25-1 and TRBJ1-1, with 7 bases lining up with TRBD1. The CDR3 extends over 14 amino acids. CDR1 and CDR2 (germline): MGHDK, SYGVNS. Here the CDR3 DNA reads TGTGCCAGCGGGGGGCCCAGGGGGAACTCTGAAGCTTTCTTT. Amino acid sequence: CASGGPRGNSEAFF.

The chain combines TRBV7-9 with TRBJ1-1; 7 bases agree with TRBD1. The V gene end was trimmed by 7 bases and the J gene end by 0 bases; junction bases not matched to a gene: 5. Germline V lookup: CDR1 SEHNR, CDR2 FQNEAQ (reference sequence). The CDR3 contains 14 residues. The CDR3 loop reads CASTRQGLNTEAFF. Written as DNA, the CDR3 is TGTGCCAGCACCCGACAGGGCTTGAACACTGAAGCTTTCTTT.

The chain carries TRBV2 and TRBJ2-3; 9 nucleotides align to TRBD1. Germline loops: CDR1 SNHLY, CDR2 FYNNEI. V gave up 5 bases and J gave up 2 bases; unmatched junction bases: 5. CDR3 length: 15 amino acids. The CDR3 sequence is CASSSGQGYTDTQYF. In DNA, the CDR3 is TGTGCCAGCAGTTCCGGACAGGGGTACACAGATACGCAGTATTTT.

The chain joins TRBV27 to TRBJ1-3; unclear D gene. Between the trimmed V and J ends, which lost 5 bases and 3 bases, there was a span of 14 bases. Germline assignment: CDR1 MNHEY and CDR2 SMNVEV (reference sequence). The CDR3 loop spans 15 amino acids. The CDR3 nucleotides read TGTGCCAGCAGTCCCTCCCGGCGAGGTGGAAACACCATATATTTT. It codes for CASSPSRRGGNTIYF.

The V gene is TRBV5-1, the J gene TRBJ1-1; D call uncertain. The V gene's germline CDR1 is SGHRS and CDR2 YFSETQ. Trimming took 0 bases from V and 3 from J, leaving 12 bases between them. The CDR3 consists of 15 residues. CDR3 coding DNA: TGCGCCAGCAGCTTGGTGGTCGGCGGATACACTGAAGCTTTCTTT. Translated, it gives CASSLVVGGYTEAFF.

This chain uses TRBV7-2 with TRBJ2-7, with D possibly TRBD1 on 7 matching bases. Germline CDR1 and CDR2: SGHTA and FQGNSA. The CDR3 has 15 residues. The V end lost 1 base, the J end lost 1 base, and 11 bases lay between the germline ends. DNA for the CDR3: TGTGCCAGCAGCTTAGGGGCAGGGGGGTCCTACGAGCAGTACTTC. It specifies CASSLGAGGSYEQYF. The entire variable domain, with the rest obtained from reference TRBV7-2 and TRBJ2-7, is as follows: GAGVSQSPSNKVTEKGKDVELRCDPISGHTALYWYRQSLGQGLEFLIYFQGNSAPDKSGLPSDRFSAERTGGSVSTLTIQRTQQEDSAVYLCASSLGAGGSYEQYFGPGTRLTVT.

The rearrangement joins TRBV7-2 to TRBJ1-2; D possibly corresponds to TRBD1 (5 bases). The CDR3 loop spans 14 amino acids. V was shortened by 1 base and J by 4 bases, with 10 bases between the two germline ends. Germline-derived CDR1 and CDR2 are SGHTA and FQGNSA. The CDR3 here is CASSLVGVGYGYTF. The CDR3 bases are TGTGCCAGCAGCTTAGTAGGGGTTGGCTATGGCTACACCTTC.

The V and J genes are TRBV11-3 and TRBJ1-1; no clear D. The CDR3 is 13 residues long. V dropped 2 bases and J dropped 1 base, with 5 bases sitting between them. In germline, CDR1 is SGHNT, CDR2 YENEEA. In nucleotides, the CDR3 is TGTGCCAGCAGCTTAAACAGGAACACTGAAGCTTTCTTT. Its translation: CASSLNRNTEAFF. Supplemented by reference TRBV11-3 and TRBJ1-1, the full variable domain reads EAGVVQSPRYKIIEKKQPVAFWCNPISGHNTLYWYLQNLGQGPELLIRYENEEAVDDSQLPKDRFSAERLKGVDSTLKIQPAELGDSAVYLCASSLNRNTEAFFGQGTRLTVV.

This chain joins TRBV9 and TRBJ1-1; 8 bases line up with TRBD1. V trimming: 3 bases; J trimming: 1 base; junction bases outside the gene matches: 5. The CDR3 contains 15 residues. Germline V gene data show CDR1 as SGDLS and CDR2 as YYNGEE. CDR3 coding DNA: TGTGCCAGCAGCGCAACCGGGACAGGGAACACTGAAGCTTTCTTT. As protein: CASSATGTGNTEAFF. Together with reference TRBV9 and TRBJ1-1, the CDR3 gives the full variable domain: DSGVTQTPKHLITATGQRVTLRCSPRSGDLSVYWYQQSLDQGLQFLIQYYNGEERAKGNILERFSAQQFPDLHSELNLSSLELGDSALYFCASSATGTGNTEAFFGQGTRLTVV.

The rearrangement joins TRBV5-1 to TRBJ1-2, with D uncertain. The CDR3 loop spans 13 amino acids. The V and J ends lost 0 bases and 0 bases respectively, with 3 bases between them. In germline, CDR1 is SGHRS, CDR2 YFSETQ. CDR3 sequence reads: CASSLGPNYGYTF. The CDR3 coding sequence is TGCGCCAGCAGCTTGGGGCCTAACTATGGCTACACCTTC.

The chain recombines TRBV9 with TRBJ2-3; TRBD2 matches at 8 bases. Germline V gene lookup returns CDR1 SGDLS and CDR2 YYNGEE. The CDR3 sequence is 15 residues long. Trimming took 2 bases from V and 7 from J; bases not matched to a gene: 9. This CDR3 reads CASSVVSGTVNTQYF. DNA of the CDR3: TGTGCCAGCAGCGTTGTTAGCGGGACGGTTAATACGCAGTATTTT.

The rearrangement uses TRBV2 and TRBJ1-5; 9 bases agree with TRBD1. Unmatched junction bases numbered 8, after V lost 7 bases and J lost 7 bases. Germline lookup yields CDR1 SNHLY and CDR2 FYNNEI. The CDR3 spans 14 residues. CDR3 in amino acids: CASTGTGQDQPQHF. The DNA for the CDR3 is TGTGCCAGCACAGGGACAGGGCAAGACCAGCCCCAGCATTTT.

The chain employs TRBV7-8 and TRBJ1-2, with TRBD1 identical over 7 bases. The germline V gene has CDR1 SGHVS and CDR2 FQNEAQ. Trimming took 5 bases from V and 0 from J; bases not matched to a gene: 12. The CDR3 loop spans 17 amino acids. For the CDR3, the DNA is TGTGCCAGCAGCAGTACAGGGGCCAGCCCAGCTAACTATGGCTACACCTTC. Translation: CASSSTGASPANYGYTF.

The chain is built from TRBV9 and TRBJ2-1; 7 bases map to TRBD2. The J segment lost 9 bases and the V segment lost 5 bases, leaving 11 bases of the junction unmatched. Germline CDR1 and CDR2: SGDLS and YYNGEE. The CDR3 sequence is 14 residues long. The CDR3 DNA reads as TGTGCCAGCAGTGGGGGGGGGTACATGGGTGAGCAGTTCTTC. Protein product: CASSGGGYMGEQFF.

This rearrangement joins TRBV5-6 to TRBJ2-7, with TRBD2 matching over 10 bases. Looked up from germline, CDR1 is SGHDT and CDR2 is YYEEEE. The CDR3 is 15 residues long. Trimming took 5 bases from V and 1 from J; bases not matched to a gene: 6. The CDR3: CASRDSGGPSYEQYF. The CDR3 DNA sequence: TGTGCCAGCAGAGATAGCGGGGGGCCATCCTACGAGCAGTACTTC.

The chain is built from TRBV9 and TRBJ2-5, with 8 bases fitting TRBD2. The V gene's germline CDR1 is SGDLS and CDR2 YYNGEE. Trimming cost V 4 bases and J 2 bases; bases outside gene matches: 10. This CDR3 contains 16 residues. The DNA for the CDR3 is TGTGCCAGCAGCTCAGGCTTCGGCGGGGGGCAAGAGACCCAGTACTTC. Translation gives CASSSGFGGGQETQYF. Full variable domain (remainder filled in from reference TRBV9 and TRBJ2-5): DSGVTQTPKHLITATGQRVTLRCSPRSGDLSVYWYQQSLDQGLQFLIQYYNGEERAKGNILERFSAQQFPDLHSELNLSSLELGDSALYFCASSSGFGGGQETQYFGPGTRLLVL.

This chain joins TRBV29-1 and TRBJ1-1, with 9 positions matching TRBD1. CDR1 and CDR2 (germline): SQVTM, ANQGSEA. This CDR3 has 13 residues. V gave up 7 bases and J gave up 1 base; unmatched junction bases: 4. The CDR3 spells CSAKQGANTEAFF. CDR3 in DNA: TGCAGCGCTAAACAGGGGGCGAACACTGAAGCTTTCTTT.